The rows below give T cell receptor beta chains drawn from one sample of a study of shared clonotypes between healthy human individuals. Assay: immunoSEQ multiplex PCR; the TCRdb copy retains only in-frame clones and omits some. Of roughly 2.5 million clones in the sample, over 85% were seen once. The source material was naive CD4+ T cells sorted from blood. The receptors were sampled from a man between 18 and 29 years old in good health. Each CDR3 is given with its conserved first and last residue. The D gene is left open where the match is weak. Clone size appears in some rows only: once, few, many, or a class for an expanded clone.

CASSLTRGQGELFF | TGTGCCAGCAGCTTAACGAGAGGCCAGGGGGAGCTGTTTTTT | TRBJ2-2 | 14 | TRBV7-3 | NA | NA
CASSRTGLANYGYTF | TGTGCCAGTAGTCGGACAGGGTTAGCTAACTATGGCTACACCTTC | TRBJ1-2 | 15 | TRBV19 | TRBD1 | NA
CASSSPGQGSTDTQYF | TGCGCCAGCAGCTCTCCGGGACAGGGGAGCACAGATACGCAGTATTTT | TRBJ2-3 | 16 | TRBV5-1 | TRBD1 | NA
CASSLYAEKLFF | TGTGCCAGCAGTTTATATGCGGAAAAACTGTTTTTT | TRBJ1-4 | 12 | TRBV28 | NA | NA
CASSLVWSSYEQYF | TGTGCCAGCAGCTTAGTCTGGAGCTCCTACGAGCAGTACTTC | TRBJ2-7 | 14 | TRBV7-8 | NA | NA
CASSSLQGRETQYF | TGTGCCAGCAGCTCGCTGCAGGGCCGAGAGACCCAGTACTTC | TRBJ2-5 | 14 | TRBV5-6 | NA | NA
CASSIAGVTNTGELFF | TGTGCCAGTAGTATAGCAGGGGTCACTAACACCGGGGAGCTGTTTTTT | TRBJ2-2 | 16 | TRBV19 | NA | few
CATNDGPGYEQYF | TGCGCCACCAACGACGGGCCCGGCTACGAGCAGTACTTC | TRBJ2-7 | 13 | TRBV5-1 | NA | NA
CASSGSSNQPQHF | TGTGCCAGTAGCGGATCTAGCAATCAGCCCCAGCATTTT | TRBJ1-5 | 13 | TRBV19 | NA | NA
CATSRGRQGAKLFF | TGTGCCACCAGCAGAGGAAGGCAGGGGGCCAAACTGTTTTTT | TRBJ1-4 | 14 | TRBV15 | TRBD1 | NA
CASSRDMGTEAFF | TGCGCCAGCAGCCGTGACATGGGGACTGAAGCTTTCTTT | TRBJ1-1 | 13 | TRBV4-1 | NA | NA
CASSPSQERSGNTIYF | TGTGCCAGCAGCCCTTCACAGGAACGCTCTGGAAACACCATATATTTT | TRBJ1-3 | 16 | TRBV13 | NA | few
CASNHGTGSYEQYF | TGTGCCAGCAACCATGGGACGGGAAGCTACGAGCAGTACTTC | TRBJ2-7 | 14 | TRBV7-2 | NA | NA
CASRGITFEQFF | TGTGCCAGCAGGGGTATTACGTTTGAGCAGTTCTTC | TRBJ2-1 | 12 | TRBV6-5 | NA | NA
CASYRGLNTEAFF | TGTGCCAGCTACAGGGGGCTCAACACTGAAGCTTTCTTT | TRBJ1-1 | 13 | TRBV6-5 | TRBD1 | NA
CASSPKAGQPYEQYF | TGTGCCAGCTCACCCAAAGCGGGACAACCCTACGAGCAGTACTTC | TRBJ2-7 | 15 | TRBV18 | NA | NA
CSGEVKKNEQFF | TGCAGTGGGGAGGTGAAAAAAAATGAGCAGTTCTTC | TRBJ2-1 | 12 | TRBV29-1 | NA | NA
CAISIDRAGNTIYF | TGTGCCATCAGTATTGACAGGGCTGGAAACACCATATATTTT | TRBJ1-3 | 14 | TRBV10-3 | TRBD1 | once
CASSPRGGPSDGYTF | TGTGCCAGCTCACCACGTGGGGGCCCCTCGGATGGCTACACCTTC | TRBJ1-2 | 15 | TRBV18 | NA | NA